The following is a T cell receptor beta chain sequence with its context. The antigen remains unidentified. The CDR3 runs 13 residues. V lost 6 bases, J lost 8 bases, and 14 bases lay in between. Germline CDR1 reads MNHEY; CDR2 reads SVGAGI. TCRdb's copy holds only in-frame clones and misses some; the assay was immunoSEQ multiplex PCR. The sample lists tens of thousands of clones; almost 90% were seen once. Time point defined: recipient sample about 28 days before transplant, after cytoreduction. This specimen belongs to a study of T cell clonotyping in hematopoietic cell transplantation. At the level of the study: Cytoreduction preceded collection of pretransplant recipient samples.

Points from the study as a whole: No sorting was done, leaving CD4 and CD8 contributions mixed. Graft donor and pretransplant recipient Inverse Simpson Index values predicted broader posttransplant TCR diversity.

This chain joins TRBV6-5 and TRBJ1-3; tentatively, D is TRBD1 (5 bases). The sequencing here drew on peripheral blood mononuclear cells, taken before stem cell transplant. The receptor was derived from a man aged 18 to 30 with biphenotypic leukemia. Some clones in this sample may be carry-over from other donors' samples. The CDR3 protein is CASSPTQGDTIYF. The CDR3 nucleotides read TGTGCCAGCAGCCCGACCCAAGGGGACACCATATATTTT.